The clone carrying this T cell receptor beta chain appeared once. The repertoire was sequenced with immunoSEQ multiplex PCR; TCRdb's copy has only in-frame clones and lacks some. This table holds about 100,000 clones, about 90% found once. These data come from a study of PD-L1 blockade in urothelial cancer. About the study: Median T cell yield from blood was around 140,000.

The TCR was taken from a woman older than 75 with urothelial cancer. This sample comprised PBMCs, obtained around atezolizumab (anti-PD-L1) treatment.

CDR3 sequence: CASSLTSGGSSGANVLTF. The CDR3 DNA reads as TGTGCCAGCAGCCTTACTAGCGGGGGTTCCTCTGGGGCCAACGTCCTGACTTTC. The chain couples TRBV11-2 to TRBJ2-6; 11 bases map to TRBD2. Per germline, CDR1 SGHAT and CDR2 FQNNGV. The CDR3 length is 18 residues. The J segment lost 0 bases and the V segment lost 5 bases, leaving 6 bases of the junction unmatched.